Listed below are T cell receptor beta chains from one sample, sequenced in a study of blood T cell repertoires in COVID-19. Assay used: immunoSEQ multiplex PCR; TCRdb lists only in-frame clones, some missing. The table lists 93,000 or so clones, around 84% of them singletons. Sequencing was done on a sample of peripheral blood. The receptors were sampled from a human donor in a cohort sampled during active COVID-19. The CDR3 runs from the conserved cysteine through the conserved F or W. Each record gives: V gene, J gene, D gene, CDR3 length, clone size, CDR3 protein, CDR3 DNA. A D gene is named only where the DNA matches it firmly. For some rows the clone size is stated as once, few or many, or as a class when expanded; others skip it.

TRBV3-1/TRBV3-2	TRBJ1-1	.	15	.	CASSPEVRANTEAFF	TGTGCCAGCAGCCCAGAGGTCAGGGCGAACACTGAAGCTTTCTTT
TRBV9	TRBJ2-3	.	15	.	CASSPRIQSGDTQYF	TGTGCCAGCAGCCCCAGGATTCAAAGCGGAGATACGCAGTATTTT
TRBV2	TRBJ1-6	.	16	.	CASSREGSSYNSPLHF	TGTGCCAGCAGTCGGGAGGGAAGCTCCTATAATTCACCCCTCCACTTT
TRBV2	TRBJ1-2	.	14	.	CASSYRVMDSGYTF	TGTGCCAGCAGCTACAGGGTTATGGATAGTGGCTACACCTTC
TRBV7-2	TRBJ1-2	.	13	.	CASSLRMAEGYTF	TGTGCCAGCAGCTTAAGGATGGCGGAGGGCTACACCTTC
TRBV4-2	TRBJ2-5	.	15	.	CASSQEWSGQETQYF	TGTGCCAGCAGCCAAGAATGGAGCGGCCAAGAGACCCAGTACTTC
TRBV19	TRBJ2-2	TRBD2	14	many	CASSIGGYTGELFF	TGTGCCAGTAGTATCGGGGGGTACACCGGGGAGCTGTTTTTT
TRBV5-4	TRBJ1-3	.	16	.	CASSLGSSYSGNTIYF	TGTGCCAGCAGCTTGGGTTCTTCTTACTCTGGAAACACCATATATTTT
TRBV7-2	TRBJ1-2	.	14	.	CASSPSPGGRGYTF	TGTGCCAGCAGCCCCTCTCCGGGGGGCCGTGGCTACACCTTC
TRBV19	TRBJ1-4	.	16	once	CASSMIPTGWTEKLFF	TGTGCCAGTAGTATGATCCCGACAGGCTGGACTGAAAAACTGTTTTTT
TRBV19	TRBJ1-2	.	13	.	CASSIDSYYGYTF	TGTGCCAGTAGTATAGACAGTTACTATGGCTACACCTTC
TRBV19	TRBJ1-5	.	14	.	CASSNTGKRQPQHF	TGTGCCAGTAGCAACACAGGGAAGCGTCAGCCCCAGCATTTT
TRBV7-2	TRBJ2-1	.	15	.	CASSPRGTRRDEQFF	TGTGCCAGCAGCCCCCGTGGCACCCGACGGGATGAGCAGTTCTTC
TRBV5-5	TRBJ1-2	TRBD1	13	.	CASSLSGGYGYTF	TGTGCCAGCAGCTTGTCAGGGGGTTATGGCTACACCTTC
TRBV7-8	TRBJ1-1	TRBD1	13	.	CASSLVTGAEAFF	TGTGCCAGCAGCTTAGTGACAGGGGCCGAAGCTTTCTTT
TRBV12-3/TRBV12-4	TRBJ2-5	.	13	.	CASSLSVGETQYF	TGTGCCAGCAGTTTAAGCGTTGGAGAGACCCAGTACTTC
TRBV18	TRBJ2-5	TRBD2	16	.	CASSPASGVDQETQYF	TGTGCCAGCTCACCAGCTAGCGGGGTGGACCAAGAGACCCAGTACTTC
TRBV15	TRBJ1-2	.	15	.	CATSPQRLPNYGYTF	TGTGCCACCAGCCCTCAGCGACTACCCAACTATGGCTACACCTTC
TRBV29-1	TRBJ2-7	TRBD2	15	.	CSVDDRAGAGYEQYF	TGCAGCGTTGACGACCGAGCGGGGGCGGGTTACGAGCAGTACTTC
TRBV28	TRBJ2-2	.	16	once	CASSLVGHANTGELFF	TGTGCCAGCAGTTTAGTTGGACACGCGAACACCGGGGAGCTGTTTTTT
TRBV5-6	TRBJ2-3	TRBD2	17	.	CASSSLAGGPVGDTQYF	TGTGCCAGCAGCTCGCTAGCGGGGGGGCCAGTGGGTGATACGCAGTATTTT
TRBV6-1	TRBJ1-1	.	13	.	CASSEDLRGEAFF	TGTGCCAGCAGTGAGGACTTACGGGGTGAAGCTTTCTTT
TRBV9	TRBJ2-7	TRBD1	17	once	CASSATDGDRGGWEQYF	TGTGCCAGCAGCGCAACTGATGGGGACAGGGGTGGATGGGAGCAGTACTTC
TRBV27	TRBJ2-1	TRBD2	16	.	CASSSELGGGYNEQFF	TGTGCCAGCAGTTCCGAACTGGGGGGGGGATACAATGAGCAGTTCTTC
TRBV10-2	TRBJ1-1	TRBD1	13	.	CASTGTVNTEAFF	TGCGCCAGCACGGGGACAGTCAACACTGAAGCTTTCTTT
TRBV7-8	TRBJ2-2	.	15	.	CASSFPSANTGELFF	TGTGCCAGCAGCTTCCCTAGCGCGAACACCGGGGAGCTGTTTTTT
TRBV5-1	TRBJ1-1	TRBD1	17	.	CASSLDGWGQVNTEAFF	TGCGCCAGCAGCTTGGACGGATGGGGACAGGTGAACACTGAAGCTTTCTTT
TRBV10-3	TRBJ1-3	.	17	.	CAIRISRTGNSGNTIYF	TGTGCCATCAGGATCTCGCGGACGGGAAACTCTGGAAACACCATATATTTT
TRBV5-1	TRBJ1-1	.	14	.	CASSLALSNTEAFF	TGCGCCAGCAGCTTGGCGTTGAGCAACACTGAAGCTTTCTTT
TRBV5-1	TRBJ1-1	.	14	.	CASRSRDMNTEAFF	TGCGCCAGCAGGTCACGGGACATGAACACTGAAGCTTTCTTT
TRBV5-1	TRBJ2-7	.	13	.	CASSLALGGEQYF	TGCGCCAGCAGCTTGGCTCTGGGGGGCGAGCAGTACTTC
TRBV4-1	TRBJ1-1	.	16	.	CASSQALGPRGPEAFF	TGCGCCAGCAGCCAAGCATTAGGACCGAGAGGGCCTGAAGCTTTCTTT
TRBV2	TRBJ2-2	TRBD2	14	.	CASRSGGNTGELFF	TGTGCCAGCAGAAGCGGGGGGAACACCGGGGAGCTGTTTTTT
TRBV7-6	TRBJ2-2	TRBD2	17	.	CASSSLLAGGPTGELFF	TGTGCCAGCAGCTCTTTACTAGCGGGGGGCCCAACCGGGGAGCTGTTTTTT
TRBV7-2	TRBJ2-7	.	14	few	CASSLNRASYEQYF	TGTGCCAGCAGCTTAAACAGGGCGTCCTACGAGCAGTACTTC
TRBV6-5	TRBJ2-3	TRBD1	13	.	CASTRTGTDTQYF	TGTGCCAGCACTAGGACAGGGACAGATACGCAGTATTTT
TRBV7-8	TRBJ1-1	.	12	.	CASSSVNTEAFF	TGTGCCAGCAGCTCAGTCAACACTGAAGCTTTCTTT
TRBV9	TRBJ2-3	TRBD2	15	once	CASSVAGASTDTQYF	TGTGCCAGCAGCGTGGCGGGAGCTAGCACAGATACGCAGTATTTT
TRBV19	TRBJ1-2	.	14	few	CASSTQGTAYGYTF	TGTGCCAGTAGTACCCAGGGGACCGCCTATGGCTACACCTTC
TRBV5-1	TRBJ2-1	.	15	.	CASHTPGLNDNEQFF	TGCGCCAGCCATACCCCAGGGTTAAATGACAATGAGCAGTTCTTC
TRBV11-2	TRBJ1-4	.	15	.	CASSLAGTNEGKLFF	TGTGCCAGCAGTCTTGCGGGTACTAATGAAGGGAAACTGTTTTTT
TRBV3-1/TRBV3-2	TRBJ1-1	.	14	.	CASSQFQIPSEAFF	TGTGCCAGCAGCCAGTTTCAGATCCCCTCTGAAGCTTTCTTT
TRBV5-1	TRBJ2-1	TRBD2	16	once	CASSKLAGGTYNEQFF	TGCGCCAGCAGCAAACTAGCGGGGGGTACCTACAATGAGCAGTTCTTC
TRBV5-4	TRBJ2-5	TRBD2	15	.	CATHRPTSGQETQYF	TGTGCCACCCACCGGCCGACTAGCGGCCAAGAGACCCAGTACTTC
TRBV5-4	TRBJ2-5	TRBD2	16	.	CASSPTSGGAGETQYF	TGTGCCAGCAGCCCGACTAGCGGGGGGGCAGGAGAGACCCAGTACTTC
TRBV4-3	TRBJ2-7	.	16	many	CASSQEFGTPSYEQYF	TGCGCCAGCAGCCAAGAGTTTGGGACACCATCCTACGAGCAGTACTTC
TRBV2	TRBJ2-2	.	15	.	CASSEVRGDTGELFF	TGTGCCAGCAGTGAGGTGCGGGGTGACACCGGGGAGCTGTTTTTT
TRBV6-5	TRBJ2-5	.	11	.	CASSPQETQYF	TGTGCCAGCAGTCCGCAAGAGACCCAGTACTTC
TRBV5-4	TRBJ1-1	.	12	.	CASSLGASEAFF	TGTGCCAGCAGCTTGGGAGCCTCTGAAGCTTTCTTT
TRBV2	TRBJ1-2	.	14	.	CASTGGDWESGYTF	TGTGCCAGCACTGGGGGCGATTGGGAAAGTGGCTACACCTTC
TRBV5-5	TRBJ1-1	.	15	.	CASSLAGRANTEAFF	TGTGCCAGCAGCTTGGCCGGCAGGGCGAACACTGAAGCTTTCTTT
TRBV29-1	TRBJ1-5	.	12	.	CSVLRGNQPQHF	TGCAGCGTACTGAGGGGCAATCAGCCCCAGCATTTT
TRBV18	TRBJ2-5	.	13	.	CASSPPGGETQYF	TGTGCCAGCTCACCACCGGGGGGAGAGACCCAGTACTTC
TRBV10-3	TRBJ1-5	TRBD1	16	.	CAISEKGQGANQPQHF	TGTGCCATCAGTGAAAAGGGACAGGGGGCAAATCAGCCCCAGCATTTT
TRBV9	TRBJ2-1	TRBD2	15	few	CASSAGLAANNEQFF	TGTGCCAGCAGCGCAGGACTAGCGGCCAACAATGAGCAGTTCTTC